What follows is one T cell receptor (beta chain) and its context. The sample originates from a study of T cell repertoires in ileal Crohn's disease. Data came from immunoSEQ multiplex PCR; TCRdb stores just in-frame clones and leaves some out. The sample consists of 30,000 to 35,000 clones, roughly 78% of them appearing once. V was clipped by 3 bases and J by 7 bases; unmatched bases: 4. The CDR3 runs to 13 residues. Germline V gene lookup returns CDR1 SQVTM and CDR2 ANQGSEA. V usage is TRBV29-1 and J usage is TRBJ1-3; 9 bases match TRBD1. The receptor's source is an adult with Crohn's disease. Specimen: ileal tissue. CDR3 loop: CSVDAGQGNTIYF. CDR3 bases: TGCAGCGTTGATGCGGGACAGGGCAACACCATATATTTT.